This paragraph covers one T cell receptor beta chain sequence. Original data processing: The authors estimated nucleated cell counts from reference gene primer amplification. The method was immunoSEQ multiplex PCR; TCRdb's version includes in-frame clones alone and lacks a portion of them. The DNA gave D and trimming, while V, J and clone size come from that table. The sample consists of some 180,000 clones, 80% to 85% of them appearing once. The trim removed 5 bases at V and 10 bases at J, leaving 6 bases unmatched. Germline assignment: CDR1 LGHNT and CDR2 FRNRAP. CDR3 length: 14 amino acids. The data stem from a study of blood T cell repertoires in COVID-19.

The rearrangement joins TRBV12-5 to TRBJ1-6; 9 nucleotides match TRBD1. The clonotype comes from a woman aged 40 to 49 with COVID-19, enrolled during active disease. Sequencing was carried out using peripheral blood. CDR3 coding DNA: TGTGCTAGTGGTCTGACAGGGGGAGAATCACCCCTCCACTTT. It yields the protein CASGLTGGESPLHF.